These T cell receptor beta chains were read from a single sample in a study of blood T cell repertoires in COVID-19. Sequencing used immunoSEQ multiplex PCR; TCRdb keeps in-frame clones, though not all of them. The table has 310,000 or so clones, approximately 89% seen once; the top ten hold roughly 2.3%. The specimen sequenced was peripheral blood. The receptors shown here come from a woman aged 25-40 years with COVID-19, enrolled during active disease. Each CDR3 is given with its conserved first and last residue. The D gene is left open where the match is weak. Clone size is not always given. Where it is, it says once, few, many or a class for expanded clones.

D	V	size	J	CDR3	DNA
NA	TRBV24-1	NA	TRBJ2-1	CATSDLSGRANEQFF	TGTGCCACCAGTGATTTGTCGGGCAGGGCCAATGAGCAGTTCTTC
NA	TRBV2	NA	TRBJ1-5	CASMRDTRSGPQHF	TGTGCCAGCATGAGGGACACCCGCTCCGGGCCCCAGCATTTT
NA	TRBV19	NA	TRBJ1-3	CASSVQGPGNTIYF	TGTGCCAGTAGTGTCCAGGGGCCTGGAAACACCATATATTTT
TRBD1	TRBV6-2/TRBV6-3	NA	TRBJ1-6	CASSYSKRTGGSPLHF	TGTGCCAGCAGTTACTCGAAGAGGACAGGGGGCTCACCCCTCCACTTT
NA	TRBV4-2	NA	TRBJ1-2	CASSPGEGGDYGYTF	TGTGCCAGCAGCCCGGGGGAAGGTGGTGACTATGGCTACACCTTC
TRBD1	TRBV3-1/TRBV3-2	NA	TRBJ2-7	CASSSSDRRYEQYF	TGTGCCAGCAGCTCCTCGGACAGGCGCTACGAGCAGTACTTC
NA	TRBV24-1	once	TRBJ1-5	CATSGGRTQPQHF	TGTGCCACCAGCGGGGGGCGGACTCAGCCCCAGCATTTT
NA	TRBV6-5	NA	TRBJ1-1	CASSLGQENTEAFF	TGTGCCAGCAGCCTGGGGCAGGAGAACACTGAAGCTTTCTTT
TRBD1	TRBV27	once	TRBJ1-3	CASSSDRGRGNTIYF	TGTGCCAGCAGTAGCGACAGGGGACGGGGAAACACCATATATTTT
TRBD2	TRBV5-1	NA	TRBJ2-2	CASIAGPHNTGELFF	TGCGCCAGCATAGCGGGACCGCACAACACCGGGGAGCTGTTTTTT
NA	TRBV5-4	NA	TRBJ2-1	CASSPKGGVNEQFF	TGTGCCAGCAGCCCCAAGGGGGGGGTAAATGAGCAGTTCTTC
TRBD2	TRBV19	NA	TRBJ2-5	CASSPGTSGRRQETQYF	TGTGCCAGTAGCCCCGGGACTAGCGGGCGCCGCCAAGAGACCCAGTACTTC
NA	TRBV29-1	NA	TRBJ2-3	CSVVTGSTDTQYF	TGCAGCGTTGTAACCGGGAGCACAGATACGCAGTATTTT
TRBD1	TRBV7-7	NA	TRBJ1-1	CASSHVGRGRTEAFF	TGTGCCAGCAGCCACGTCGGAAGGGGGCGAACTGAAGCTTTCTTT
NA	TRBV2	NA	TRBJ1-2	CASSAGGYTF	TGTGCCAGCAGTGCGGGTGGCTACACCTTC
NA	TRBV24-1	NA	TRBJ2-2	CATRDSANTGELFF	TGTGCCACCAGGGACTCAGCGAACACCGGGGAGCTGTTTTTT
TRBD1	TRBV4-1	NA	TRBJ2-3	CASSQLRTGAADTQYF	TGCGCCAGCAGCCAGCTGAGGACAGGGGCCGCAGATACGCAGTATTTT
TRBD2	TRBV20-1	NA	TRBJ2-4	CSASVASGSNIQYF	TGCAGTGCTAGTGTGGCTAGCGGGAGTAACATTCAGTACTTC
NA	TRBV30	NA	TRBJ2-7	CAWIPPGGRGLYEQYF	TGTGCCTGGATCCCCCCGGGTGGCAGGGGCCTCTACGAGCAGTACTTC
TRBD2	TRBV5-5	NA	TRBJ2-2	CASSLRLASNTGELFF	TGTGCCAGCAGCTTGAGACTAGCTTCGAACACCGGGGAGCTGTTTTTT
NA	TRBV18	NA	TRBJ1-5	CASSPPNQPQHF	TGTGCCAGCTCACCTCCGAATCAGCCCCAGCATTTT
TRBD1	TRBV3-1/TRBV3-2	NA	TRBJ1-3	CASSHPGTGRAGNTIYF	TGTGCCAGCAGCCATCCCGGGACAGGTCGAGCTGGAAACACCATATATTTT
TRBD1	TRBV3-1/TRBV3-2	few	TRBJ1-1	CASSRTGINEAFF	TGTGCCAGCAGCCGGACAGGGATCAATGAAGCTTTCTTT
NA	TRBV19	once	TRBJ2-1	CASSIETGGRLAGAYNEQFF	TGTGCCAGTAGTATAGAGACAGGGGGGCGGCTAGCGGGAGCCTACAATGAGCAGTTCTTC
TRBD1	TRBV19	NA	TRBJ2-3	CASRPRTGIRTDTQYF	TGTGCCAGTAGACCAAGGACAGGGATTCGCACAGATACGCAGTATTTT
NA	TRBV18	NA	TRBJ1-5	CASSPSGNQPQHF	TGTGCCAGCTCACCCTCAGGCAATCAGCCCCAGCATTTT
TRBD1	TRBV6-1	NA	TRBJ1-4	CASSERQGNEKLFF	TGTGCCAGCAGTGAAAGACAGGGCAATGAAAAACTGTTTTTT
NA	TRBV20-1	NA	TRBJ2-2	CSASREMNTGELFF	TGCAGTGCTAGTCGCGAGATGAACACCGGGGAGCTGTTTTTT
NA	TRBV4-2	NA	TRBJ1-2	CASSQELQTYGYTF	TGTGCCAGCAGCCAAGAACTACAAACCTATGGCTACACCTTC
NA	TRBV19	NA	TRBJ2-4	CASSIPGTGFENIQYF	TGTGCCAGTAGTATACCAGGAACAGGGTTCGAAAACATTCAGTACTTC
TRBD2	TRBV5-1	NA	TRBJ2-1	CASSLVASGHNEQFF	TGCGCCAGCAGCTTGGTGGCTAGCGGTCACAATGAGCAGTTCTTC
TRBD1	TRBV27	NA	TRBJ2-5	CASTKTGDPLETQYF	TGTGCCAGCACCAAGACAGGGGACCCTCTAGAGACCCAGTACTTC
TRBD2	TRBV5-1	NA	TRBJ2-7	CASSLGLAGGPSNEQYF	TGCGCCAGCAGCTTGGGACTAGCGGGAGGGCCATCGAATGAGCAGTACTTC
NA	TRBV19	NA	TRBJ1-6	CASSIPGSSPLHF	TGTGCCAGTAGTATTCCGGGGAGTTCACCCCTCCACTTT
NA	TRBV14	NA	TRBJ2-7	CASSHGGKREQYF	TGTGCCAGCAGCCATGGGGGGAAGCGCGAGCAGTACTTC
NA	TRBV6-1	NA	TRBJ2-1	CASSESAGSAEQFF	TGTGCCAGCAGTGAAAGTGCGGGGAGTGCTGAGCAGTTCTTC
NA	TRBV28	NA	TRBJ1-6	CASSPPDQGTSPLHF	TGTGCCAGCAGTCCCCCAGATCAGGGCACCTCACCCCTCCACTTT
NA	TRBV5-1	NA	TRBJ2-7	CASSAQGKSYEQYF	TGCGCCAGCAGCGCGCAGGGGAAATCCTACGAGCAGTACTTC
NA	TRBV25-1	NA	TRBJ1-1	CASTGGLGVRAEAFF	TGTGCCAGCACGGGGGGGCTAGGGGTGAGGGCTGAAGCTTTCTTT
NA	TRBV28	NA	TRBJ1-4	CASRGQGMNEKLFF	TGTGCCAGCAGAGGGCAGGGGATGAATGAAAAACTGTTTTTT
TRBD1	TRBV5-1	once	TRBJ2-1	CASSLGTGFRNNEQFF	TGCGCCAGCAGCTTGGGGACAGGGTTTAGAAACAATGAGCAGTTCTTC
TRBD1	TRBV28	NA	TRBJ2-1	CASNTGGDYNEQFF	TGTGCCAGCAACACAGGGGGCGACTACAATGAGCAGTTCTTC
TRBD1	TRBV27	NA	TRBJ1-1	CASRPGQGHGEAFF	TGTGCCAGCAGACCAGGACAGGGTCACGGTGAAGCTTTCTTT
NA	TRBV4-2	NA	TRBJ1-4	CASSLPRGLNEKLFF	TGTGCCAGCAGCCTTCCTCGGGGTCTCAATGAAAAACTGTTTTTT
NA	TRBV7-9	NA	TRBJ2-5	CASSSRETQYF	TGTGCCAGCAGCTCACGGGAGACCCAGTACTTC
TRBD2	TRBV10-3	NA	TRBJ2-1	CATLGGLAGEEQFF	TGTGCCACCCTGGGGGGGCTAGCGGGAGAGGAGCAGTTCTTC
TRBD1	TRBV6-4	NA	TRBJ2-5	CASSRDRGSQETQYF	TGTGCCAGCAGTCGAGACAGGGGAAGCCAAGAGACCCAGTACTTC
NA	TRBV9	NA	TRBJ2-5	CASSPPGAVVETQYF	TGTGCCAGCAGCCCCCCGGGTGCAGTTGTTGAGACCCAGTACTTC
TRBD1	TRBV30	NA	TRBJ1-6	CAGGNDRVSPLHF	TGTGCCGGGGGGAATGACAGGGTTTCACCCCTCCACTTT
TRBD2	TRBV11-2	NA	TRBJ2-7	CASSLGSSGSYEQYF	TGTGCCAGCAGCTTAGGCTCTAGCGGGAGCTACGAGCAGTACTTC
NA	TRBV10-3	once	TRBJ1-5	CAIRPGEVPNQPQHF	TGTGCCATCAGACCGGGGGAGGTTCCCAATCAGCCCCAGCATTTT
TRBD2	TRBV10-3	NA	TRBJ2-3	CAIKLAGATDTQYF	TGTGCCATCAAACTAGCGGGAGCCACAGATACGCAGTATTTT
NA	TRBV6-5	NA	TRBJ1-2	CASGRLYGYTF	TGTGCCAGCGGTAGACTGTATGGCTACACCTTC
NA	TRBV3-1/TRBV3-2	NA	TRBJ2-1	CASRRQGLDNEQFF	TGTGCCAGCAGACGTCAGGGATTGGACAATGAGCAGTTCTTC
TRBD2	TRBV13	NA	TRBJ2-3	CASSLRGLVGTDTQYF	TGTGCCAGCAGCTTAAGAGGACTAGTGGGCACAGATACGCAGTATTTT
NA	TRBV27	NA	TRBJ2-3	CASSVLARGGTDTQYF	TGTGCCAGCAGTGTACTAGCGAGGGGGGGCACAGATACGCAGTATTTT
TRBD2	TRBV6-5	NA	TRBJ2-1	CASSYPRAGGPDEQFF	TGTGCCAGCAGTTACCCTCGGGCGGGAGGGCCCGATGAGCAGTTCTTC
NA	TRBV11-2	NA	TRBJ1-2	CASSSRSEEFYGYTF	TGTGCCAGCAGCTCCAGGTCCGAAGAATTCTATGGCTACACCTTC
NA	TRBV20-1	NA	TRBJ1-1	CSASRAGDTEAFF	TGCAGTGCTAGTCGCGCCGGGGACACTGAAGCTTTCTTT